A single sample gave rise to the 23 T cell receptor beta chains below, sequenced in a study of T cells in women clearing cervical HPV infection. Only in-frame clones appear in the TCRdb table, and some are missing; sequencing was by immunoSEQ multiplex PCR. The sample totals around 9,200 clones. Sequenced sample: blood buffy coat. These receptors originate from a woman between 18 and 70 years old with a cervical HPV16 infection that either progressed to CIN3+ or cleared (not recorded which).

About this clone itself: The CDR3 extends 3 residues past the end of the read, so its final part is completed from the germline J gene. The chain employs TRBV7-2 and TRBJ2-2, with 11 bases matching TRBD2. The CDR3 runs to 15 residues. After removal of 7 bases from V and 7 bases from J, the junction contained 8 bases not matched to a gene. CDR1 is SGHTA, CDR2 FQGNSA, per germline. CDR3 DNA, as far as it was read: TGTGCCAGCAAAAATAGCGGGGGGGCCTTCGGGGAG. Translated, it gives CASKNSGGAFGE. The whole CDR3 region reads CASKNSGGAFGELFF.

A word on this clone: Read data end 3 residues before the CDR3 end; the end is taken from the germline J gene. The chain links TRBV28 to TRBJ2-7; D remains unclear. The CDR3 is made up of 12 amino acids. Germline assignment: CDR1 MDHEN and CDR2 SYDVKM. Between the trimmed V and J ends, which lost 3 bases and 4 bases, there was a span of 7 bases. CDR3: CASSLADYEQYF. The CDR3 DNA, read in part, is TGTGCCAGCAGTTTGGCGGATTACGAG.

Considering frequency, this clone is medium-sized. The read ends 3 residues shy of where the CDR3 ends; the end is completed using the germline J gene. The chain couples TRBV7-8 to TRBJ2-3; TRBD2 is a possible D gene (5 bases). The CDR3 extends over 15 amino acids. Germline loops: CDR1 SGHVS, CDR2 FQNEAQ. Trimming removed 3 bases at V and 2 bases at J, with 12 bases between. The DNA read from the CDR3 is TGTGCCAGCAGCTTCGCCGGACTCACCACAGATACG. It specifies CASSFAGLTTDT. The full CDR3 reads CASSFAGLTTDTQYF.

About this clone: The missing CDR3 end, 3 residues past where the read stops, is filled in from the germline J gene. This chain connects TRBV4-2 to TRBJ2-1, with TRBD2 as a possible D gene (6 bases). Germline-derived CDR1 and CDR2 are LGHNA and YNFKEQ. V lost 0 bases to trimming and J lost 3 bases, with 12 bases between them. The CDR3 loop spans 16 amino acids. The sequenced part of the CDR3 DNA is TGTGCCAGCAGCCAAGAATTGGCGGGGAGCTACAATGAG. It is translated as CASSQELAGSYNE. The CDR3 reads in full as CASSQELAGSYNEQFF.

Points on this clone: Coverage ceases 3 residues before the CDR3 finishes, and the germline J gene fills in the end. V and J are TRBV7-6 and TRBJ1-2; 8 bases fit TRBD1. CDR1 is SGHVS, CDR2 FNYEAQ, per germline. The CDR3 extends over 15 amino acids. This CDR3 reads CASSLRTGPTGGYTF. Partial CDR3 DNA: TGTGCCAGCAGCTTAAGGACAGGGCCTACTGGAGGC.

This clone ranks as medium-sized in terms of frequency. The CDR3 end is not reached by the read, which stops 3 residues before it; the germline J gene fills it in. V gene TRBV7-3 combines with J gene TRBJ2-2; TRBD1 might be the D (5 bases). In germline, CDR1 is SGHTA, CDR2 FQGTGA. The ends were cut back, 5 bases at V and 5 bases at J, with 9 bases in the middle. CDR3 length equals 13 residues. CDR3: CASSKQATGELFF. CDR3 bases read: TGTGCCAGCAGCAAACAGGCTACCGGGGAG.

The DNA read from the CDR3 is TGCGCCAGCAGTAAGGCCGGGACAGGGGACACTGAA. It yields the protein CASSKAGTGDTE. The entire CDR3 sequence reads CASSKAGTGDTEAFF. V gene TRBV5-1 combines with J gene TRBJ1-1; 10 nucleotides agree with TRBD1. The read gets to within 3 residues of the CDR3 end, and the germline J gene fills in the rest. CDR1 is SGHRS, CDR2 YFSETQ, per germline. This CDR3 is built from 15 residues. V shed 5 bases, J shed 3 bases, and the junction held 7 bases outside the gene matches.

With respect to this clone: The read comes to an end 3 residues before the CDR3 does, leaving the germline J gene to fill in the end. The chain joins TRBV7-2 to TRBJ1-1; D perhaps matches TRBD1 (6 bases). The CDR3 sequence is 14 residues long. Trimming left V 3 bases short and J 1 base short, with 9 bases between. Looked up from germline, CDR1 is SGHTA and CDR2 is FQGNSA. The covered CDR3 bases are TGTGCCAGCAGCTTTGCAGGGGCGAACACTGAA. Translated, it gives CASSFAGANTE. The entire CDR3 reads CASSFAGANTEAFF.

On this clone itself: The read is 3 residues too short to cover the CDR3 end, so that end is filled in from the germline J gene. The same CDR3 arises from other DNA sequences in this sample as well. This chain connects TRBV6-1 to TRBJ1-2; possible D gene TRBD1, 5 bases. Per germline, CDR1 MNHNS and CDR2 SASEGT. This CDR3 has 11 amino acids. The sequenced CDR3 bases are TGTGCCAGCAGTGATGGGGGGGGC. Its translation: CASSDGGG. The whole CDR3 protein is CASSDGGGYTF.

Remarks on this clone: Coverage ceases 3 residues before the CDR3 finishes, and the germline J gene fills in the end. The chain joins TRBV7-8 to TRBJ2-1, with TRBD2 matching over 7 bases. Germline V gene data show CDR1 as SGHVS and CDR2 as FQNEAQ. V dropped 3 bases and J dropped 9; count of bases not matched to a gene: 5. This CDR3 comprises 13 residues. The chain's CDR3 is CASSFRTSSEQFF. The covered CDR3 bases are TGTGCCAGCAGCTTTCGGACTAGTAGTGAG.

Turning to this clone: The CDR3 goes on 3 residues after the read ends, and that part is filled in from the germline J gene. V and J are TRBV10-2 and TRBJ1-1; D is unclear. CDR3 length: 11 residues. Germline CDR1 is WSHSY and CDR2 is SAAADI. CDR3 loop: CASGLSVEAFF. The covered CDR3 bases are TGCGCCAGCGGCCTCAGTGTCGAA.

Notes on this clone: From the germline J gene comes the end of the CDR3, since the read stops 3 residues before it. This chain links TRBV20-1 with TRBJ2-5, with TRBD2 matching over 9 bases. The CDR3 covers 15 residues. Trimming cost V 1 base and J 5 bases; bases outside gene matches: 8. The germline CDR1 and CDR2 sequences are DFQATT and SNEGSKA (reference sequence). CDR3 sequence reads: CSARVRRGGLETQYF. The sequenced part of the CDR3 DNA is TGCAGTGCTAGAGTACGGCGGGGGGGCCTGGAGACC.

Its frequency marks this clone as medium-sized. The read comes to an end 3 residues before the CDR3 does, leaving the germline J gene to fill in the end. The chain couples TRBV29-1 to TRBJ1-1; TRBD1 might be the D (6 bases). In germline, CDR1 is SQVTM, CDR2 ANQGSEA. CDR3 length: 12 residues. V was clipped by 6 bases and J by 6 bases, with 14 bases between them. The covered CDR3 bases are TGCAGCGTCACCACAGGGAGGGCTGAA. This codes for CSVTTGRAE. The whole CDR3 region reads CSVTTGRAEAFF.

The CDR3 sequence: CASSPTYRGRGTDTYTF. The sequenced CDR3 bases are TGTGCCAGCAGTCCCACTTACAGAGGGCGTGGCACAGATACC. The chain couples TRBV2 to TRBJ1-2; D ambiguous. The CDR3 end falls 3 residues outside the read, so it is completed with the germline J gene. CDR3 length equals 17 residues. The germline CDR1 and CDR2 sequences are SNHLY and FYNNEI.

Remarks on this clone: The read is 3 residues too short to cover the CDR3 end, so that end is filled in from the germline J gene. The chain uses TRBV20-1 and TRBJ2-7; 10 positions match TRBD1. The CDR3 consists of 15 residues. The V segment lost 5 bases and the J segment 0 bases; nucleotides outside the gene matches: 7. Germline CDR1 reads DFQATT; CDR2 reads SNEGSKA (reference sequence). The CDR3 is CSAWGDRGFSYEQYF. The CDR3 bases that were read are TGCAGTGCTTGGGGGGACAGGGGATTCTCCTACGAG.

This clone ranks as medium-sized (0.01 to 0.1%) in terms of frequency. The CDR3 goes on 3 residues after the read ends, and that part is filled in from the germline J gene. The J gene is TRBJ2-4, the V gene TRBV19; D ambiguous. The CDR3 loop spans 14 amino acids. Trimming stripped 5 bases from V and 6 bases from J, with 14 bases between. From germline, CDR1 is LNHDA and CDR2 SQIVND (reference sequence). The sequenced CDR3 bases are TGTGCCAGTAGTGATATTATCCGAGCAAACATT. Translating gives CASSDIIRANI. The complete CDR3 protein is CASSDIIRANIQYF.

This clone is called medium-sized (0.01 to 0.1%) based on its frequency. The observed sequence ends 3 residues before the CDR3 terminus, with the missing tail filled in from the germline J gene. The J gene is TRBJ1-4, the V gene TRBV15; possible D gene TRBD1, 6 bases. Germline loops: CDR1 LNHNV, CDR2 YYDKDF (reference sequence). CDR3 size: 15 residues. V dropped 3 bases and J dropped 5 bases, with 13 bases sitting between them. The CDR3 DNA, read in part, is TGTGCCACCAGCAGGGGGGCGCCGGGCAATGAAAAA. Amino acids: CATSRGAPGNEK. The full-length CDR3 reads as CATSRGAPGNEKLFF.

Points on this clone: The read halts 3 residues ahead of the CDR3 end, with the missing end drawn from the germline J gene. The rearrangement uses TRBV5-6 and TRBJ1-5; 7 bases line up with TRBD1. The CDR3 consists of 14 residues. The V and J ends lost 0 bases and 5 bases, in that order; junction bases with no gene match: 2. Germline V gene lookup returns CDR1 SGHDT and CDR2 YYEEEE. CDR3 loop: CASSLGDRDQPQHF. CDR3 DNA (partial): TGTGCCAGCAGCTTGGGAGACAGGGATCAGCCC.

On this clone: The read halts 3 residues ahead of the CDR3 end, with the missing end drawn from the germline J gene. This chain joins TRBV7-6 and TRBJ1-2, with D perhaps TRBD1 (5 bases). The germline CDR1 and CDR2 sequences are SGHVS and FNYEAQ. This CDR3 region has 13 residues. The covered CDR3 bases are TGTGCCAGCAGCCCAGGGAGTTTTAACGAC. Translating it yields CASSPGSFND. In full, the CDR3 reads CASSPGSFNDYTF.

Of note for this clone: The read ends 3 residues before the CDR3 terminus; that terminus is restored from the germline J gene. This chain connects TRBV20-1 to TRBJ2-4, with D hard to call. Germline CDR1 reads DFQATT; CDR2 reads SNEGSKA (reference sequence). CDR3 length: 14 residues. Between the trimmed V and J ends, which lost 0 bases and 9 bases, there was a span of 15 bases. CDR3 bases read: TGCAGTGCTAGAGAGTTCCCAGGTCGGAGCATT. Its translation: CSAREFPGRSI. The full CDR3 is CSAREFPGRSIQYF.

This clone is medium-sized by frequency. The sequence runs out 3 residues before the end of the CDR3; the remainder is reconstructed from the germline J gene. The V and J genes are TRBV6-2 or TRBV6-3 and TRBJ2-3, with D maybe TRBD2 (7 bases). This CDR3 contains 16 residues. V was shortened by 5 bases and J by 0 bases, with 15 bases between the two germline ends. Germline V gene data show CDR1 as MNHEY and CDR2 as SVGEGT. This CDR3 is CASSDRGGDSTDTQYF. The sequenced part of the CDR3 DNA is TGTGCCAGCAGTGATCGAGGGGGGGATAGCACAGATACG.

Points on this clone: With the read ending 3 residues before the CDR3 end, the germline J gene is used to fill in that end. The chain carries TRBV7-9 and TRBJ2-4; 9 bases are shared with TRBD1. The CDR3 spans 13 residues. Germline CDR1 and CDR2: SEHNR and FQNEAQ (reference sequence). The chain's CDR3 is CASRTGGKGGQYF. The sequenced part of the CDR3 DNA is TGTGCCAGCAGGACAGGGGGAAAGGGGGGT.

Considering frequency, this clone is medium-sized. From the germline J gene comes the end of the CDR3, since the read stops 3 residues before it. This chain connects TRBV5-4 to TRBJ2-3; D is undetermined. CDR3 size: 15 residues. V was pared by 4 bases and J by 4 bases, with 16 bases between. Germline V gene data show CDR1 as SGHNT and CDR2 as YYREEE (reference sequence). CDR3 region: CASSPSAGSPDTQYF. The part of the CDR3 DNA that was read is TGTGCCAGCAGCCCCTCGGCAGGCTCTCCAGATACG. The whole variable domain, remainder taken from reference TRBV5-4 and TRBJ2-3, is ETGVTQSPTHLIKTRGQQVTLRCSSQSGHNTVSWYQQALGQGPQFIFQYYREEENGRGNFPPRFSGLQFPNYSSELNVNALELDDSALYLCASSPSAGSPDTQYFGPGTRLTVL.